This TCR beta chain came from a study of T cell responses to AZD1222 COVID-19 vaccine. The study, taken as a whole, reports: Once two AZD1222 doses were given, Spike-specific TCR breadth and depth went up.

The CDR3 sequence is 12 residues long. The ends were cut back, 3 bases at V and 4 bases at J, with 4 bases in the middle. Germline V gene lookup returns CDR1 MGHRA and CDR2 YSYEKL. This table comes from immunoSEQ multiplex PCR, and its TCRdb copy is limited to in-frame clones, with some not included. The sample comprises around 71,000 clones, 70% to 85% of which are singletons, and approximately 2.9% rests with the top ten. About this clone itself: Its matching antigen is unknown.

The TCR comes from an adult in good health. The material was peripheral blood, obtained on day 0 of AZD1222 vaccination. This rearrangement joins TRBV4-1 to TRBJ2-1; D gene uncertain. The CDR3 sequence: CASSQAYNEQFF. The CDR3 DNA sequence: TGCGCCAGCAGCCAGGCTTACAATGAGCAGTTCTTC.